What follows are 30 T cell receptor beta chains derived from one specimen sequenced in a study of T cells in women clearing cervical HPV infection. Only in-frame clones appear in the TCRdb table, and some are missing; sequencing was by immunoSEQ multiplex PCR. In all, the sample yields 46,000 or so clones. Input material: blood buffy coat. The receptors come from a woman aged 18-70 years with a cervical HPV16 infection that either progressed to CIN3+ or cleared (not recorded which).

Note on this clone: The CDR3 extends 3 residues past the end of the read, so its final part is completed from the germline J gene. The chain links TRBV16 to TRBJ1-4; 9 bases are shared with TRBD1. CDR1 and CDR2 from the germline V gene are KGHSY and FQNENV. The CDR3 has 15 amino acids. J gave up 7 bases and V 0 bases, and 3 bases lay outside the gene matches. The covered CDR3 bases are TGTGCCAGCAGCCAATCGAGGACAGGGGTTGAAAAA. Translating it yields CASSQSRTGVEK. The CDR3 in its entirety is CASSQSRTGVEKLFF.

As for this clone: The read terminates 3 residues before the CDR3 end, so the remaining end is supplied by the germline J gene. The V and J genes are TRBV30 and TRBJ2-2; D possibly uses TRBD1 or TRBD2 (6 bases each). This CDR3 has 13 residues. The germline V gene encodes CDR1 GTSNPN and CDR2 SVGIG (reference sequence). The part of the CDR3 DNA that was read is TGTGCCTGCAATTATCAGGAGGGGGAAAAG. Amino acids: CACNYQEGEK. The entire CDR3 sequence reads CACNYQEGEKLFF.

As regards this clone: The read is 3 residues too short to cover the CDR3 end, so that end is filled in from the germline J gene. The chain employs TRBV10-3 and TRBJ1-1, with a weak D call TRBD1 (5 bases). This CDR3 comprises 14 residues. Trimming removed 6 bases from V and 4 bases from J, with 15 bases in between. The germline gives CDR1 ENHRY, CDR2 SYGVKD. CDR3 DNA (partial): TGTGCCATCAGCCCCGACAGTTCCCGCACTGAA. This translates into CAISPDSSRTE. The whole CDR3 region reads CAISPDSSRTEAFF.

A remark on this clone: The read ends 3 residues shy of where the CDR3 ends; the end is completed using the germline J gene. The V gene is TRBV20-1, the J gene TRBJ2-1, with 8 positions matching TRBD2. V trimming: 2 bases; J trimming: 6 bases; junction bases outside the gene matches: 3. Germline V gives CDR1 DFQATT, CDR2 SNEGSKA (reference sequence). CDR3 size: 13 residues. This chain's CDR3 is CSARWTSSNEQFF. The CDR3 bases that were read are TGCAGTGCTAGATGGACTAGCTCCAATGAG.

Concerning this clone itself: The read falls 3 residues short of the CDR3 end, and the missing part is taken from the germline J gene. This rearrangement joins TRBV7-3 to TRBJ2-7; the D gene is possibly TRBD1 (5 bases). The germline V gene encodes CDR1 SGHTA and CDR2 FQGTGA. Deletions cut 4 bases from V and 2 bases from J, with 9 bases between. The CDR3 runs 13 residues. The CDR3 region is CASSWQGPYEQYF. Partial CDR3 DNA: TGTGCCAGCAGCTGGCAGGGTCCCTACGAG. The entire variable domain, with the rest obtained from reference TRBV7-3 and TRBJ2-7, is as follows: GAGVSQTPSNKVTEKGKYVELRCDPISGHTALYWYRQSLGQGPEFLIYFQGTGAADDSGLPNDRFFAVRPEGSVSTLKIQRTERGDSAVYLCASSWQGPYEQYFGPGTRLTVT.

On this clone itself: Coverage ceases 3 residues before the CDR3 finishes, and the germline J gene fills in the end. The V and J genes are TRBV7-3 and TRBJ2-3; 10 positions agree with TRBD2. Per germline, CDR1 SGHTA and CDR2 FQGTGA. The CDR3 has 16 residues. After removal of 2 bases from V and 2 bases from J, the junction contained 4 bases not matched to a gene. The sequenced part of the CDR3 DNA is TGTGCCAGCAGCTTAGGAGCGGGGGGGTACACAGATACG. Its protein is CASSLGAGGYTDT. The CDR3 as a whole reads CASSLGAGGYTDTQYF.

Note on this clone: Sequencing ends 3 residues short of the CDR3 end; the germline J gene provides the rest. V usage is TRBV3-1 (or the pseudogene TRBV3-2) and J usage is TRBJ2-1, with D uncertain. V shed 0 bases and J shed 9 bases, with 6 bases lying between them. This CDR3 spans 12 amino acids. Germline CDR1 reads LGHDT; CDR2 reads YNNKEL (reference sequence). Partial CDR3 DNA: TGTGCCAGCAGCCAAGAAACAGCTGAG. This sequence encodes CASSQETAE. The whole CDR3 protein is CASSQETAEQFF.

Concerning this clone itself: The read halts 3 residues ahead of the CDR3 end, with the missing end drawn from the germline J gene. V gene TRBV5-4 combines with J gene TRBJ2-5; TRBD2 aligns across 12 bases. V was clipped by 4 bases and J by 0 bases; unmatched bases: 4. Germline CDR1 SGHNT, CDR2 YYREEE (reference sequence). CDR3 length: 16 residues. The CDR3 protein is CASSGGTSGYQETQYF. CDR3 DNA, as far as it was read: TGTGCCAGCAGCGGGGGGACTAGCGGGTACCAAGAGACC.

About this clone itself: Read coverage stops 3 residues before the CDR3 terminus; the germline J gene supplies the remainder. V gene TRBV5-6 combines with J gene TRBJ1-4, with 9 bases identical to TRBD1. V lost 7 bases and J lost 8; bases outside the gene matches: 12. CDR1 and CDR2 from the germline V gene are SGHDT and YYEEEE. The CDR3 contains 15 residues. CDR3 sequence: CASRPTGGASEKLFF. CDR3 bases read: TGTGCCAGCCGTCCCACAGGGGGCGCATCCGAAAAA.

Turning to this clone: The CDR3 end falls 3 residues outside the read, so it is completed with the germline J gene. The chain combines TRBV11-2 with TRBJ1-2; a weak D match, TRBD1 (6 bases). The CDR3 extends over 15 amino acids. Germline-derived CDR1 and CDR2 are SGHAT and FQNNGV. V gave up 5 bases and J gave up 5 bases, with 18 bases separating them. CDR3 bases read: TGTGCCAGCAGCGCATTAACAGGGTCCGAATATGGC. This encodes CASSALTGSEYG. The full CDR3 is CASSALTGSEYGYTF.

Points on this clone: Read sequence stops 3 residues before the CDR3 end, and the germline J gene provides the missing end. V is TRBV7-9 and J is TRBJ2-3; maybe TRBD2 (6 bases). The CDR3 is 14 residues long. CDR1 and CDR2 from the germline V gene are SEHNR and FQNEAQ (reference sequence). CDR3 sequence reads: CASSFGGPQETQYF. The sequenced part of the CDR3 DNA is TGTGCCAGCAGTTTCGGGGGACCTCAAGAGACG.

As to this clone: The sequenced fragment ends 3 residues before the CDR3 boundary, so the rest is inferred from the germline J gene. The V call is TRBV6-1, the J call TRBJ2-3; D might be TRBD2 (6 bases). The V gene's germline CDR1 is MNHNS and CDR2 SASEGT. This CDR3 contains 14 residues. V was trimmed by 3 bases and J by 1 base, leaving 8 bases between them. The covered CDR3 bases are TGTGCCAGCAGTGAGGGCGGGGGCACAGATACG. Protein product: CASSEGGGTDT. The entire CDR3 is CASSEGGGTDTQYF.

In the case of this clone: The DNA ends 3 residues before the CDR3 does, and the rest of the CDR3 is filled in from the germline J gene. The V call is TRBV5-1, the J call TRBJ2-7, with 14 bases that match TRBD2. Germline trimming cut 4 bases from V and 3 bases from J; bases unmatched to any gene: 3. The CDR3 totals 15 residues. Germline assignment: CDR1 SGHRS and CDR2 YFSETQ. The sequenced CDR3 bases are TGCGCCAGCAGCCTTGGGACTAGCGGGAGCTACGAG. Translating it yields CASSLGTSGSYE. From start to end, the CDR3 is CASSLGTSGSYEQYF. The entire variable domain, with the rest obtained from reference TRBV5-1 and TRBJ2-7, is as follows: KAGVTQTPRYLIKTRGQQVTLSCSPISGHRSVSWYQQTPGQGLQFLFEYFSETQRNKGNFPGRFSGRQFSNSRSEMNVSTLELGDSALYLCASSLGTSGSYEQYFGPGTRLTVT.

Remarks on this clone: The read ends 3 residues shy of where the CDR3 ends; the end is completed using the germline J gene. The rearrangement uses TRBV6-2 or TRBV6-3 and TRBJ1-2, with D unresolved. This CDR3 is built from 12 residues. The V and J ends lost 8 bases and 2 bases respectively, with 9 bases between them. Germline V gene data show CDR1 as MNHEY and CDR2 as SVGEGT. CDR3 bases read: TGTGCCAGCGCTGGCCCAAACTATGGC. Amino acid sequence: CASAGPNYG. Given in full, the CDR3 is CASAGPNYGYTF.

A note on this clone: The read is 3 residues too short to cover the CDR3 end, so that end is filled in from the germline J gene. V usage is TRBV5-1 and J usage is TRBJ2-7; TRBD1 might be the D (6 bases). CDR1 and CDR2 (germline): SGHRS, YFSETQ. Trimming pared 4 bases from V and 4 bases from J, leaving 21 bases between. The CDR3 spans 16 residues. CDR3 DNA (partial): TGCGCCAGCAGCCTCCAAACAGGGACGGTCGGATACGAG. The encoded protein is CASSLQTGTVGYE. The whole CDR3 sequence is CASSLQTGTVGYEQYF.

Details on this clone: The sequenced fragment ends 3 residues before the CDR3 boundary, so the rest is inferred from the germline J gene. The gene calls are TRBV11-3 and TRBJ2-3, with TRBD2 identical over 7 bases. Germline V lookup: CDR1 SGHNT, CDR2 YENEEA. This CDR3 has 13 amino acids. Germline trimming cut 6 bases from V and 3 bases from J; bases unmatched to any gene: 3. The CDR3: CASSWTSTDTQYF. The part of the CDR3 DNA that was read is TGTGCCAGCAGTTGGACTAGTACAGATACG.

Remarks on this clone: The DNA ends 3 residues before the CDR3 does, and the rest of the CDR3 is filled in from the germline J gene. The gene calls are TRBV20-1 and TRBJ2-1; 10 bases are shared with TRBD1. The CDR3 length is 15 residues. Germline V gene sequence: CDR1 DFQATT, CDR2 SNEGSKA (reference sequence). V trimming: 6 bases; J trimming: 7 bases; junction bases outside the gene matches: 12. The CDR3 is CSASAPGQGWNEQFF. The CDR3 bases that were read are TGCAGTGCCTCCGCCCCGGGACAGGGGTGGAATGAG.

Turning to this clone: The sequenced fragment ends 3 residues before the CDR3 boundary, so the rest is inferred from the germline J gene. The chain recombines TRBV18 with TRBJ2-7; no clear D gene. CDR3 length: 13 amino acids. The V gene's germline CDR1 is KGHSH and CDR2 LQKENI. V shed 3 bases and J shed 3 bases, with 9 bases lying between them. The CDR3 sequence is CASSPSASYEQYF. The part of the CDR3 DNA that was read is TGTGCCAGCTCACCCTCGGCTAGCTACGAG.

Worth noting for this clone: The read finishes 3 residues shy of the CDR3 end, and the germline J gene is used to complete it. This chain connects TRBV13 to TRBJ2-7; the match to TRBD2 covers 10 bases. Trimming at V came to 3 bases and at J to 4 bases, leaving 3 bases not matched to a gene. CDR1 and CDR2 (germline): PRHDT, FYEKMQ (reference sequence). This CDR3 region has 14 residues. Incomplete CDR3 DNA: TGTGCCAGCAGCTTGGGTAGCGGGAGGTACGAG. Protein sequence: CASSLGSGRYE. The complete CDR3 sequence is CASSLGSGRYEQYF.

Turning to this clone: The CDR3 end is not reached by the read, which stops 3 residues before it; the germline J gene fills it in. This sequence joins TRBV20-1 and TRBJ2-1; 10 bases agree with TRBD2. The CDR3 is 15 residues long. Losses at the gene ends were 3 bases for V and 0 bases for J; bases not matched to a gene: 2. Germline CDR1 reads DFQATT; CDR2 reads SNEGSKA (reference sequence). CDR3 amino acids: CSARPSGSSYNEQFF. The CDR3 DNA, read in part, is TGCAGTGCTAGGCCTAGCGGGAGCTCCTACAATGAG.

As to this clone: The read terminates 3 residues ahead of where the CDR3 ends, so the germline J gene completes it. V and J are TRBV7-3 and TRBJ2-2; possible D gene TRBD1, 6 bases. This CDR3 contains 16 residues. Germline lookup yields CDR1 SGHTA and CDR2 FQGTGA. V was trimmed by 5 bases and J by 4 bases, leaving 17 bases between them. The covered CDR3 bases are TGTGCCAGCAGCCCGACGCCGGGACACTTCACCGGGGAG. Translation gives CASSPTPGHFTGE. The full CDR3 is CASSPTPGHFTGELFF.

This chain's CDR3 is CASSVAATYEQYF. The sequenced CDR3 bases are TGTGCCAGCAGCGTAGCGGCAACCTACGAG. The genes are TRBV7-3 and TRBJ2-7; the D gene is possibly TRBD2 (6 bases). The read finishes 3 residues shy of the CDR3 end, and the germline J gene is used to complete it. The CDR3 extends over 13 amino acids. The V end lost 5 bases, the J end lost 2 bases, and 10 bases lay between the germline ends. Germline-derived CDR1 and CDR2 are SGHTA and FQGTGA. Full variable domain (remainder filled in from reference TRBV7-3 and TRBJ2-7): GAGVSQTPSNKVTEKGKYVELRCDPISGHTALYWYRQSLGQGPEFLIYFQGTGAADDSGLPNDRFFAVRPEGSVSTLKIQRTERGDSAVYLCASSVAATYEQYFGPGTRLTVT.

As concerns this clone: Compared with germline, one end of the junction differs, possibly owing to a read error. The read ends 3 residues shy of where the CDR3 ends; the end is completed using the germline J gene. The chain employs TRBV7-7 and TRBJ2-2, with D tentatively TRBD1 or TRBD2 (5 bases each). Germline CDR1 reads SSHAT; CDR2 reads FNYEAQ (reference sequence). This CDR3 has 15 amino acids. CDR3 DNA (partial): TGTGCTAGCAGCTCCGAGGGGTCTGGGGCCAACGTG. Translation gives CASSSEGSGANV. The full CDR3 sequence reads CASSSEGSGANVLFF.

To note about this clone: Read coverage stops 3 residues before the CDR3 terminus; the germline J gene supplies the remainder. The chain couples TRBV7-6 to TRBJ2-2, with D tentatively TRBD2 (5 bases). CDR3 length equals 15 residues. Germline-derived CDR1 and CDR2 are SGHVS and FNYEAQ. The CDR3 sequence is CATKLLRGFGEKLFF. The CDR3 bases that were read are TGTGCCACCAAACTGCTGAGAGGGTTCGGTGAAAAG.

On this clone: Read data end 3 residues before the CDR3 end; the end is taken from the germline J gene. This sequence joins TRBV7-3 and TRBJ2-1; 10 bases are a match to TRBD2. CDR3 length: 19 residues. Germline assignment: CDR1 SGHTA and CDR2 FQGTGA. The J segment lost 0 bases and the V segment lost 1 base, leaving 9 bases of the junction unmatched. The CDR3 sequence: CASSLSLAGATSSYNEQFF. The part of the CDR3 DNA that was read is TGTGCCAGCAGCTTAAGCCTAGCGGGGGCGACGAGCTCCTACAATGAG.

Comment on this clone: The CDR3 end is not reached by the read, which stops 3 residues before it; the germline J gene fills it in. The V and J genes are TRBV7-6 and TRBJ2-7, with D maybe TRBD2 (7 bases). V shed 1 base and J shed 1 base, with 17 bases lying between them. This CDR3 has 17 amino acids. Germline CDR1 and CDR2: SGHVS and FNYEAQ. CDR3 DNA (partial): TGTGCCAGCAGCTTAGTTCCTTCACGGGGGGCGTCCTACGAG. This sequence encodes CASSLVPSRGASYE. The entire CDR3 protein is CASSLVPSRGASYEQYF. The complete variable domain, with remaining parts taken from reference TRBV7-6 and TRBJ2-7, reads GAGVSQSPRYKVTKRGQDVALRCDPISGHVSLYWYRQALGQGPEFLTYFNYEAQQDKSGLPNDRFSAERPEGSISTLTIQRTEQRDSAMYRCASSLVPSRGASYEQYFGPGTRLTVT.

Remarks on this clone: The missing CDR3 end, 3 residues past where the read stops, is filled in from the germline J gene. The chain links TRBV30 to TRBJ2-3, with 10 bases matching TRBD1. The CDR3 consists of 13 residues. J lost 3 bases, V lost 7 bases, and 4 bases had no gene match. Germline V gene sequence: CDR1 GTSNPN, CDR2 SVGIG (reference sequence). The DNA read from the CDR3 is TGTGCCTTCGACAGGGGGCGTACAGATACG. Encoded protein: CAFDRGRTDT. The whole CDR3 reads CAFDRGRTDTQYF.

Notes on this clone: The read is 3 residues too short to cover the CDR3 end, so that end is filled in from the germline J gene. The chain carries TRBV7-2 and TRBJ1-2, with TRBD1 identical over 7 bases. Per the germline V gene, CDR1 is SGHTA and CDR2 is FQGNSA. V was clipped by 8 bases and J by 5 bases; unmatched bases: 8. The CDR3 loop spans 13 amino acids. The CDR3 bases that were read are TGTGCCAGCTCAACCCCAGGGGGATATGGC. Translation: CASSTPGGYG. The whole CDR3 protein is CASSTPGGYGYTF.

As for this clone: The CDR3 goes on 3 residues after the read ends, and that part is filled in from the germline J gene. The genes are TRBV19 and TRBJ2-3, with TRBD2 matching 8 bases. Germline V lookup: CDR1 LNHDA, CDR2 SQIVND (reference sequence). CDR3 length equals 16 residues. With V trimmed by 8 bases and J by 3 bases, 13 bases remained unmatched. The CDR3 protein is CASAREGGRETDTQYF. The covered CDR3 bases are TGTGCCAGTGCCCGGGAGGGGGGGCGGGAGACAGATACG. The full variable domain, its missing parts supplied by reference TRBV19 and TRBJ2-3, is DGGITQSPKYLFRKEGQNVTLSCEQNLNHDAMYWYRQDPGQGLRLIYYSQIVNDFQKGDIAEGYSVSREKKESFPLTVTSAQKNPTAFYLCASAREGGRETDTQYFGPGTRLTVL.

On this clone: The missing CDR3 end, 3 residues past where the read stops, is filled in from the germline J gene. Other DNA variants within this sample encode the same CDR3. J is TRBJ1-2 and V is TRBV18, with D possibly being TRBD1 (6 bases). Germline values: CDR1 KGHSH, CDR2 LQKENI. This CDR3 spans 13 amino acids. V lost 3 bases, J lost 7 bases, and 12 bases lay in between. The covered CDR3 bases are TGTGCCAGCTCACCCCGACAGGACGGTGGC. Protein: CASSPRQDGG. The full CDR3 is CASSPRQDGGYTF.